This entry lists 10 T cell receptor beta chains sequenced from one sample in a study of vaccination and CD4 T cells after COVID-19. With the Oncomine TCR Beta short-read assay, DNA from cultured CD4+ T cells was sequenced. Using its own MiXCR run on the PCR reads, TCRdb lists one record per CDR3 protein. Found here are roughly 12,000 distinct CDR3 sequences, around 50% of them singletons; the top ten hold roughly 9.6%. Their recognized antigens are unknown. Documented treatment: approximately 11-day PBMC culture with coronavirus spike peptide pools or control peptides (ViraFEST assay). The sample consisted of CD4+ T cells from blood, cultured in vitro. These receptors all stem from a human donor who had recovered from COVID-19.

This chain connects TRBV2 to TRBJ2-1; 9 bases fit TRBD2. Per germline, CDR1 SNHLY and CDR2 FYNNEI. V lost 5 bases and J lost 6; bases outside the gene matches: 5. The CDR3 totals 14 residues. CDR3 protein: CASSSETSGNEQFF. The CDR3 DNA reads TGTGCCAGCAGTTCTGAGACTAGCGGCAATGAGCAGTTCTTC.

The V gene is TRBV2, the J gene TRBJ1-5; no firm D call. The CDR3 is 14 amino acids. Germline V gene lookup returns CDR1 SNHLY and CDR2 FYNNEI. V was pared by 4 bases and J by 0 bases, with 7 bases between. This CDR3 reads CASSVGFSNQPQHF. The CDR3 DNA follows: TGTGCCAGCAGTGTGGGGTTTAGCAATCAGCCCCAGCATTTT. Complete variable domain (other parts from reference TRBV2 and TRBJ1-5): EPEVTQTPSHQVTQMGQEVILRCVPISNHLYFYWYRQILGQKVEFLVSFYNNEISEKSEIFDDQFSVERPDGSNFTLKIRSTKLEDSAMYFCASSVGFSNQPQHFGDGTRLSIL.

The gene calls are TRBV4-2 and TRBJ2-7; D call uncertain. The CDR3 sequence is 12 residues long. Deletions cut 0 bases from V and 2 bases from J, with 2 bases between. Germline lookup yields CDR1 LGHNA and CDR2 YNFKEQ. The CDR3 DNA follows: TGTGCCAGCAGCCAAGACACCTACGAGCAGTACTTC. The encoded protein is CASSQDTYEQYF.

This clonotype was observed a few times. The rearrangement uses TRBV6-1 and TRBJ1-1, with unresolved D. Germline assignment: CDR1 MNHNS and CDR2 SASEGT. With 8 bases removed from V and 0 bases from J, the gap between germline ends came to 7 bases. The CDR3 sequence is 12 residues long. The CDR3 sequence: CASRRLNTEAFF. The CDR3 DNA reads TGTGCCAGCCGACGGCTGAACACTGAAGCTTTCTTT.

This chain joins TRBV6-5 and TRBJ2-7; D possibly corresponds to TRBD2 (6 bases). Germline V gene sequence: CDR1 MNHEY, CDR2 SVGAGI. V lost 2 bases, J lost 7 bases, and 15 bases lay in between. The CDR3 is 14 amino acids. This CDR3 reads CASSYGGRKREQYF. The CDR3 DNA sequence: TGTGCCAGCAGTTACGGGGGGAGGAAGCGAGAGCAGTACTTC.

In this sample, this clonotype turned up once. The chain links TRBV28 to TRBJ1-5; D remains unclear. Trimming removed 1 base at V and 3 bases at J, with 10 bases between. The CDR3 has 15 residues. Germline V gives CDR1 MDHEN, CDR2 SYDVKM. This chain's CDR3 is CASSLLAGDNQPQHF. CDR3 bases: TGTGCCAGCAGTTTATTAGCTGGGGACAATCAGCCCCAGCATTTT.

This chain joins TRBV6-2 or TRBV6-3 and TRBJ1-5, with 8 bases that match TRBD1. The germline V gene has CDR1 MNHEY and CDR2 SVGEGT. The CDR3 runs 15 residues. The V and J ends lost 6 bases and 4 bases, in that order; junction bases with no gene match: 8. CDR3 nucleotide sequence: TGTGCCAGCAGACGGACAGGGACTTTAAATCAGCCCCAGCATTTT. Residues: CASRRTGTLNQPQHF.

V gene TRBV20-1 combines with J gene TRBJ2-7; weak D call: TRBD1 (6 bases). The CDR3 covers 14 residues. Germline V gene sequence: CDR1 DFQATT, CDR2 SNEGSKA (reference sequence). The ends were cut back, 2 bases at V and 6 bases at J, with 17 bases in the middle. In nucleotides, the CDR3 is TGCAGTGCTAGACCCACCGGGACACAACTCGAGCAGTACTTC. Its protein is CSARPTGTQLEQYF.

V gene TRBV18 combines with J gene TRBJ1-2; unclear D gene. CDR1 and CDR2 from the germline V gene are KGHSH and LQKENI. CDR3 size: 15 residues. V was pared by 2 bases and J by 2 bases, with 12 bases between. The CDR3 spells CASSPYGLTNYGYTF. DNA for the CDR3: TGTGCCAGCTCACCATACGGGTTGACGAACTATGGCTACACCTTC.

This chain uses TRBV20-1 with TRBJ2-1; maybe TRBD2 (6 bases). With 3 bases removed from V and 10 bases from J, the gap between germline ends came to 25 bases. This CDR3 region has 16 residues. CDR1 and CDR2 (germline): DFQATT, SNEGSKA (reference sequence). In DNA form, the CDR3 reads TGCAGTGCTAGTTGGTTCTGGCGGGATCGCCCCACGGAGCAGTTCTTC. It is translated as CSASWFWRDRPTEQFF.